These T cell receptor beta chains were read from a single sample in a study of shared clonotypes between healthy human individuals. Sequenced by immunoSEQ multiplex PCR; TCRdb stores in-frame clones only, minus some. The sample records about a million clones, approximately 75% being singletons. Sequencing used memory CD4+ T cells from PBMCs. These TCRs come from a man between 18 and 35 years old in good health. Some clones in this sample may be carry-over from other donors' samples. The CDR3 runs from the conserved cysteine through the conserved F or W. D genes are given only for firm matches. The size entry is marked missing in some rows and otherwise reads once, few, many or a size class.

d_call,v_call,j_call,clone_size,cdr3_aa,cdr3_nt
NA,TRBV7-9,TRBJ2-7,NA,CASGSFSYEQYF,TGTGCCAGCGGCAGTTTCTCCTACGAGCAGTACTTC
NA,TRBV2,TRBJ2-5,NA,CASSADRQETQYF,TGTGCCAGCAGTGCCGACAGGCAAGAGACCCAGTACTTC
NA,TRBV4-1,TRBJ1-1,few,CASSQNTGLNTEAFF,TGCGCCAGCAGCCAAAACACAGGTCTGAACACTGAAGCTTTCTTT
NA,TRBV6-1,TRBJ2-7,once,CASSARLASFQQYF,TGTGCCAGCAGCGCTCGGTTAGCGAGTTTTCAGCAGTACTTC
TRBD2,TRBV19,TRBJ2-3,NA,CASSGLAGVGDTQYF,TGTGCCAGTAGCGGACTAGCGGGAGTTGGAGATACGCAGTATTTT
TRBD1,TRBV19,TRBJ1-1,NA,CASRPTGGFNTEAFF,TGTGCCAGTAGGCCGACAGGGGGGTTCAACACTGAAGCTTTCTTT
TRBD1,TRBV5-3,TRBJ1-2,NA,CASTATGDHGYTF,TGTGCCAGCACCGCAACAGGGGACCACGGCTACACCTTC
NA,TRBV5-4,TRBJ2-3,once,CASSLAPGNTDTQYF,TGTGCCAGCAGCTTGGCCCCGGGGAACACAGATACGCAGTATTTT
NA,TRBV27,TRBJ2-3,NA,CASSFQRTYTQYF,TGTGCCAGCAGTTTTCAAAGAACGTATACGCAGTATTTT
NA,TRBV27,TRBJ2-3,NA,CASSSELDTQYF,TGTGCCAGCAGCAGCGAGTTGGATACGCAGTATTTT
NA,TRBV6-1,TRBJ1-5,NA,CASSERQGAQPQHF,TGTGCCAGCAGTGAAAGGCAGGGCGCTCAGCCCCAGCATTTT
TRBD2,TRBV4-1,TRBJ2-1,NA,CASSSGPGTTSNEQFF,TGCGCCAGCAGCTCTGGCCCCGGGACTACTAGCAATGAGCAGTTCTTC
NA,TRBV2,TRBJ2-1,NA,CASSVRETYNEQFF,TGTGCCAGCAGTGTCAGGGAAACCTACAATGAGCAGTTCTTC
NA,TRBV4-2,TRBJ1-1,few,CASSHAGTGRRMNTEAFF,TGTGCCAGCAGCCACGCCGGAACAGGGAGAAGGATGAACACTGAAGCTTTCTTT
TRBD2,TRBV7-3,TRBJ2-3,NA,CASSLAGATDTQYF,TGTGCCAGCAGCTTAGCGGGAGCGACGGATACGCAGTATTTT
NA,TRBV7-9,TRBJ1-4,NA,CASSLEGSGEKLFF,TGTGCCAGCAGCTTAGAGGGGAGCGGCGAAAAACTGTTTTTT
NA,TRBV5-8,TRBJ1-5,NA,CASGPNSNQPQHF,TGTGCCAGCGGACCAAATAGCAATCAGCCCCAGCATTTT
NA,TRBV6-6,TRBJ2-3,NA,CASSSGTTDTQYF,TGTGCCAGCAGTTCTGGGACCACAGATACGCAGTATTTT
NA,TRBV30,TRBJ1-5,NA,CAWGSPRQTNQPQHF,TGTGCCTGGGGCTCCCCCAGACAAACCAATCAGCCCCAGCATTTT
TRBD1,TRBV9,TRBJ2-3,NA,CASSVRQGRTDTQYF,TGTGCCAGCAGCGTCCGACAGGGACGCACAGATACGCAGTATTTT
NA,TRBV11-3,TRBJ2-5,NA,CASALGAGETQYF,TGTGCCAGCGCACTGGGAGCAGGGGAGACCCAGTACTTC
NA,TRBV27,TRBJ1-3,few,CASSLWGGNTIYF,TGTGCCAGCAGTTTATGGGGGGGAAACACCATATATTTT
TRBD1,TRBV27,TRBJ2-3,NA,CASSFPGTGTDTQYF,TGTGCCAGCAGTTTCCCCGGGACAGGGACAGATACGCAGTATTTT
NA,TRBV7-9,TRBJ1-1,few,CASSPTGGAFF,TGTGCCAGCAGCCCTACGGGGGGAGCTTTCTTT
NA,TRBV7-3,TRBJ2-1,once,CASSLRRDNEQFF,TGTGCCAGCAGCTTAAGGAGGGACAATGAGCAGTTCTTC
TRBD1,TRBV5-1,TRBJ1-2,NA,CASRTGEGGYTF,TGCGCCAGCAGGACAGGGGAGGGCGGCTACACCTTC
NA,TRBV2,TRBJ2-5,NA,CASSEVLRLETQYF,TGTGCCAGCAGTGAAGTACTACGCCTGGAGACCCAGTACTTC
NA,TRBV4-2,TRBJ2-1,NA,CASSQLDARYGEQFF,TGTGCCAGCAGCCAACTAGACGCTAGGTACGGTGAGCAGTTCTTC
NA,TRBV11-3,TRBJ2-3,NA,CASSFRTDTQYF,TGTGCCAGCAGCTTTCGCACAGATACGCAGTATTTT
TRBD2,TRBV5-1,TRBJ2-7,NA,CASSTTSLADQRYEQYF,TGCGCCAGCAGCACAACCTCACTAGCGGACCAACGCTACGAGCAGTACTTC
NA,TRBV5-1,TRBJ2-1,few,CASRSGQGTSGRNEQFF,TGCGCCAGCAGGTCGGGACAGGGAACTAGCGGCCGCAATGAGCAGTTCTTC
NA,TRBV20-1,TRBJ2-3,NA,CSASDGAMGYF,TGCAGTGCTAGCGATGGGGCCATGGGGTATTTT
NA,TRBV5-6,TRBJ2-5,NA,CASSLYGVSEQETQYF,TGTGCCAGCAGCTTGTACGGTGTTAGCGAGCAAGAGACCCAGTACTTC
TRBD1,TRBV19,TRBJ1-5,NA,CASSRSGGARSNQPQHF,TGTGCCAGTAGTAGGTCAGGGGGCGCGAGGAGCAATCAGCCCCAGCATTTT
TRBD2,TRBV10-3,TRBJ2-7,many,CAISDALAQAYEQYF,TGTGCCATCAGCGACGCACTAGCGCAAGCCTACGAGCAGTACTTC
NA,TRBV10-3,TRBJ1-1,NA,CAISNHRAGDTEAFF,TGTGCCATCAGTAACCACCGGGCGGGGGACACTGAAGCTTTCTTT
NA,TRBV28,TRBJ1-3,few,CASSLTVLSGNTIYF,TGTGCCAGCAGTTTGACCGTCCTCTCTGGAAACACCATATATTTT
NA,TRBV29-1,TRBJ1-2,NA,CSVEANYGYTF,TGCAGCGTTGAGGCAAACTATGGCTACACCTTC
TRBD2,TRBV28,TRBJ2-1,once,CASSFRTGTSGYEQFF,TGTGCCAGCAGTTTCAGAACCGGGACTAGCGGTTATGAGCAGTTCTTC
TRBD1,TRBV10-3,TRBJ1-1,NA,CAGGTGVNTEAFF,TGTGCCGGGGGGACAGGAGTGAACACTGAAGCTTTCTTT
NA,TRBV5-1,TRBJ2-3,NA,CASSNPRALKADTQYF,TGCGCCAGCAGCAATCCTCGGGCCCTAAAGGCAGATACGCAGTATTTT
TRBD2,TRBV5-1,TRBJ2-3,NA,CASSSYGTSGRETDTQYF,TGCGCCAGCAGCAGCTACGGGACTAGCGGGAGGGAAACAGATACGCAGTATTTT
TRBD2,TRBV5-1,TRBJ2-3,NA,CASSTLAGGVDTQYF,TGCGCCAGCAGCACTTTAGCGGGAGGAGTAGATACGCAGTATTTT
NA,TRBV5-4,TRBJ2-3,NA,CASRPGLSADTQYF,TGTGCCAGCAGACCGGGGTTGAGCGCAGATACGCAGTATTTT
NA,TRBV7-9,TRBJ2-7,NA,CASSPSARYEQYF,TGTGCCAGCAGCCCTAGTGCCCGCTACGAGCAGTACTTC
NA,TRBV28,TRBJ1-2,NA,CASSPGYGYTF,TGTGCCAGCTCCCCGGGCTATGGCTACACCTTC
NA,TRBV5-6,TRBJ2-5,once,CASSWGRETQYF,TGTGCCAGCAGCTGGGGCAGAGAGACCCAGTACTTC